Sequencing of this T cell receptor beta chain was carried out in a study of patients and donors after allogeneic stem cell transplantation. Trimming stripped 5 bases from V and 2 bases from J, with 17 bases between. Germline V gene sequence: CDR1 SEHNR, CDR2 FQNEAQ (reference sequence). CDR3 length: 16 residues. TCRdb used MiXCR to reprocess the RT-PCR reads, holding one entry per CDR3 protein. The table includes about 960,000 distinct CDR3 sequences, 18% detected once. This clonotype was picked up a small number of times. V is TRBV7-9 and J is TRBJ2-3; D is perhaps TRBD1 or TRBD2 (5 bases each). The TCR comes from a human donor who was either an allogeneic HSCT recipient or a stem cell or donor lymphocyte infusion donor (not recorded which). It is not recorded whose cells these are; they may come from a transplant donor. The sample taken for sequencing was blood, either unsorted or a sorted T cell fraction (not recorded which). Here the CDR3 DNA reads TGTGCCAGCAGCCCATACCGGGGCCTCGTCACAGATACGCAGTATTTT. The encoded protein is CASSPYRGLVTDTQYF.